The 7 T cell receptor beta chains below all came from one sample that was sequenced in a study of early T cells in non-severe SARS-CoV-2 infection. From the 5' RACE reads, TCRdb called clonotypes with MiXCR, one entry per CDR3 protein. Found here are about 64,000 distinct CDR3 sequences, around 12% of them singletons; the top ten hold around 4.2%. Sequences were obtained from whole blood. These TCRs come from an adult who was a healthcare worker with PCR-confirmed SARS-CoV-2 infection or an uninfected control (not recorded which).

At least ten counts were recorded for this clonotype. The chain recombines TRBV19 with TRBJ1-5; D unresolved. CDR1 LNHDA and CDR2 SQIVND come from the germline V gene (reference sequence). This CDR3 has 14 amino acids. V lost 3 bases and J lost 2, with 8 bases in between. For the CDR3, the DNA is TGTGCCAGTAGTATCGCCAGTGGCAATCAGCCCCAGCATTTT. Protein sequence: CASSIASGNQPQHF.

The rearrangement links TRBV5-6 to TRBJ2-6, with D unresolved. V was trimmed by 2 bases and J by 0 bases, leaving 9 bases between them. Per the germline V gene, CDR1 is SGHDT and CDR2 is YYEEEE. The CDR3 extends over 16 amino acids. DNA for the CDR3: TGTGCCAGCAGCTTACAAATAAGCTCTGGGGCCAACGTCCTGACTTTC. It translates to CASSLQISSGANVLTF.

This clonotype occurred a few times. The genes are TRBV29-1 and TRBJ2-1; 7 bases align to TRBD1. This CDR3 region has 12 residues. In germline, CDR1 is SQVTM, CDR2 ANQGSEA. V was clipped by 6 bases and J by 4 bases; unmatched bases: 3. CDR3 DNA sequence: TGCAGCGTCAGGACAGGATACAATGAGCAGTTCTTC. Protein product: CSVRTGYNEQFF.

This clonotype was observed at least ten times. This chain links TRBV7-6 with TRBJ2-1, with D maybe TRBD2 (7 bases). CDR1 SGHVS and CDR2 FNYEAQ come from the germline V gene. The CDR3 covers 15 residues. The V end was cut by 1 base, the J end by 4 bases, with 11 bases between. CDR3 nucleotides: TGTGCCAGCAGCTTAGGGGGGGGCCAGTACAATGAGCAGTTCTTC. Its protein product is CASSLGGGQYNEQFF.

This clonotype occurred a few times. This chain joins TRBV6-1 and TRBJ2-5, with D unresolved. The V end was cut by 2 bases, the J end by 1 base, with 11 bases between. CDR3 size: 15 residues. CDR1 and CDR2 from the germline V gene are MNHNS and SASEGT. The CDR3 DNA follows: TGTGCCAGCAGTGAATCCCCTTGGACCCAAGAGACCCAGTACTTC. It specifies CASSESPWTQETQYF.

This clonotype was counted at least ten times. The rearrangement uses TRBV7-8 and TRBJ2-3, with D maybe TRBD2 (6 bases). Per the germline V gene, CDR1 is SGHVS and CDR2 is FQNEAQ. Trimming left V 4 bases short and J 2 bases short, with 10 bases between. This CDR3 comprises 14 residues. The CDR3 DNA reads as TGTGCCAGCAGCTCACTAGCTGTCACAGATACGCAGTATTTT. It codes for CASSSLAVTDTQYF.

This clonotype has at least ten counts. The chain links TRBV10-1 to TRBJ1-6; the D gene is possibly TRBD1 (5 bases). Per the germline V gene, CDR1 is WNHNN and CDR2 is SYGVQD (reference sequence). CDR3 length equals 13 residues. V gave up 6 bases and J gave up 4 bases, with 7 bases separating them. The CDR3 reads CASSGGYNSPLHF. The CDR3 region has the DNA TGCGCCAGCAGCGGGGGTTATAATTCACCCCTCCACTTT.